The sequence of this TCR beta chain was determined in a study of blood T cell repertoires in COVID-19. The overall study: PBMCs, B-cell-depleted T cells, or T cells were the source of the cDNA or gDNA that made up the material.

The V gene lost 7 bases and the J gene lost 4 bases, with 14 bases spanning the gap. Germline values: CDR1 MDHEN, CDR2 SYDVKM. The CDR3 loop spans 14 amino acids. Per the study methods: Amplifying reference gene primers gave estimates of nucleated cell counts. The protocol was immunoSEQ multiplex PCR, while the TCRdb copy is restricted to in-frame clones and leaves out a portion. V and J calls and clone size are copied from that table; D and trimming were computed from the DNA. The sample shows tens of thousands of clones, 70% to 90% of them seen only once. The sample was peripheral blood. This rearrangement joins TRBV28 to TRBJ1-3, with D unresolved. This clonotype originated in an older woman with acute or convalescent COVID-19. The CDR3 nucleotides read TGTGCCAGCACCCTCGCCTACAGAGGAAACACCATATATTTT. Residues: CASTLAYRGNTIYF.